This T cell receptor beta chain was recovered during a study of blood T cell repertoires in COVID-19. This CDR3 has 14 amino acids. Trimming at V came to 5 bases and at J to 8 bases, leaving 8 bases not matched to a gene. CDR1 SGHTA and CDR2 FQGTGA come from the germline V gene. Measured with immunoSEQ multiplex PCR; TCRdb has only the in-frame clones, and not every one. The sample has 20,000 to 25,000 clones, 70% to 90% seen once; the top ten hold approximately 25%. The receptor's source is a human donor with active COVID-19. The donor label of this sample is uncertain. The sample was peripheral blood. The rearrangement links TRBV7-3 to TRBJ1-2, with 10 bases that match TRBD1. The CDR3 region has the DNA TGTGCCAGCAGCCCGACAGGGGGCGATGGAGGCTACACCTTC. This sequence encodes CASSPTGGDGGYTF.